This TCR beta chain was sequenced in a study of T cells in Graves' hyperthyroidism and ophthalmopathy. This clonotype was counted ten times or more. RNA transcripts provided the source from which TCR beta CDR3 regions were amplified. First-round RT-PCR targeting the TCR CDR3 was performed with the HTBI primer set. TCRdb reprocessed the multiplex PCR reads via MiXCR and lists one record per CDR3 protein. The table has 640,000 or so distinct CDR3 sequences, 12% to 15% seen once; the top ten hold approximately 6.4%. The CDR3 runs 14 residues. Germline CDR1 is MNHNS and CDR2 is SASEGT. Trimming left V 7 bases short and J 2 bases short, with 15 bases between.

The sample consisted of blood. The rearrangement links TRBV6-1 to TRBJ2-7; maybe TRBD1 (6 bases). This clonotype originated in a young woman with Graves' ophthalmopathy. CDR3 sequence (DNA): TGTGCCAGCACCCGCGAACAGGGAACCTACGAGCAGTACTTC. It specifies CASTREQGTYEQYF.